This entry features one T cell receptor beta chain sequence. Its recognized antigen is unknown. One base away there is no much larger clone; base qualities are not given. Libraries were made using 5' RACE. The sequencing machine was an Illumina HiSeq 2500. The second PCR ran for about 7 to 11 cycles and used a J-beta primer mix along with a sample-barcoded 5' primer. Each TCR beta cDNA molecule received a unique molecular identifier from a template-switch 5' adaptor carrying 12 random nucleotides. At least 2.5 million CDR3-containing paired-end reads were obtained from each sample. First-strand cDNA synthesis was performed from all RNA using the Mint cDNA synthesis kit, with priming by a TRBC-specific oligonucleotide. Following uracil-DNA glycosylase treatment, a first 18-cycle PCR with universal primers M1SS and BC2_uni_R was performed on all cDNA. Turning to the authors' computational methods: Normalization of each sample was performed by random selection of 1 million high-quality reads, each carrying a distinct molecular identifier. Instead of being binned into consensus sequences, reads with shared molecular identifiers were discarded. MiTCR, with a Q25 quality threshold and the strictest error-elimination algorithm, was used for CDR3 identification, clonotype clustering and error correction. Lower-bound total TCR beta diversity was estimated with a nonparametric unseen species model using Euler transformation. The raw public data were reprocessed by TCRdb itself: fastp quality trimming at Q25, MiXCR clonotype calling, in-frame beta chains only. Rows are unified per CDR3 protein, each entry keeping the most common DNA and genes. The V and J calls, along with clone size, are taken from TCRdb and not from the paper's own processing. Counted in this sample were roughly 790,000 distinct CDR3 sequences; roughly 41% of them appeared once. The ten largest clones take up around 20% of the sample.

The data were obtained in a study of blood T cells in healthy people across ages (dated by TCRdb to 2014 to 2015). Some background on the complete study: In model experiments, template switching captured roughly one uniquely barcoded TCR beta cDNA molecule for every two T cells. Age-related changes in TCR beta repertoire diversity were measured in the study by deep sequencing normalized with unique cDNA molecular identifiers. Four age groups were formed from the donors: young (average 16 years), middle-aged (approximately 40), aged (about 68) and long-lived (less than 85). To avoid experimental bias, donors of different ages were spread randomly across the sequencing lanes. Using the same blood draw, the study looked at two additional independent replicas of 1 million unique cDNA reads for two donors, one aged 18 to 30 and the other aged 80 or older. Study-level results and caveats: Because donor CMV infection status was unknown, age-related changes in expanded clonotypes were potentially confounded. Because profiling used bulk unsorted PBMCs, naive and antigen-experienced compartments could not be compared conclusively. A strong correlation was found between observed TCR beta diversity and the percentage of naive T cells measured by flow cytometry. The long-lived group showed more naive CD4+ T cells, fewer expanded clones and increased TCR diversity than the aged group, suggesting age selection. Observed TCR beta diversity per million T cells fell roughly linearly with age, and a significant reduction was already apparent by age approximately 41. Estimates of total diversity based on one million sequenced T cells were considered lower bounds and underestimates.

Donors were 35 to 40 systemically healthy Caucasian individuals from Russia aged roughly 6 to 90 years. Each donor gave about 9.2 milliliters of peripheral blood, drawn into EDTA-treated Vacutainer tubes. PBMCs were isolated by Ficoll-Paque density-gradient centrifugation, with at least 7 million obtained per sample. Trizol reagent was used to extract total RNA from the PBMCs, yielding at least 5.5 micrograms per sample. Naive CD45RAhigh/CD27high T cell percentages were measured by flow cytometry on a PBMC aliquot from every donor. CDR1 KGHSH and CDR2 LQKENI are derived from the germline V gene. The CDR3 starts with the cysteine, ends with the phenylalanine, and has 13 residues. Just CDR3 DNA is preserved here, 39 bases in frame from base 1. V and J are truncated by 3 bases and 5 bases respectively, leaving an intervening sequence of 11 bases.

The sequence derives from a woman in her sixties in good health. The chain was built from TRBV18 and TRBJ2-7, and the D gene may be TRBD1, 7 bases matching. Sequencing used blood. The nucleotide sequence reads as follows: TGTGCCAGCTCACCCTCAGGGGGGCACGAGCAGTACTTC. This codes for CASSPSGGHEQYF.